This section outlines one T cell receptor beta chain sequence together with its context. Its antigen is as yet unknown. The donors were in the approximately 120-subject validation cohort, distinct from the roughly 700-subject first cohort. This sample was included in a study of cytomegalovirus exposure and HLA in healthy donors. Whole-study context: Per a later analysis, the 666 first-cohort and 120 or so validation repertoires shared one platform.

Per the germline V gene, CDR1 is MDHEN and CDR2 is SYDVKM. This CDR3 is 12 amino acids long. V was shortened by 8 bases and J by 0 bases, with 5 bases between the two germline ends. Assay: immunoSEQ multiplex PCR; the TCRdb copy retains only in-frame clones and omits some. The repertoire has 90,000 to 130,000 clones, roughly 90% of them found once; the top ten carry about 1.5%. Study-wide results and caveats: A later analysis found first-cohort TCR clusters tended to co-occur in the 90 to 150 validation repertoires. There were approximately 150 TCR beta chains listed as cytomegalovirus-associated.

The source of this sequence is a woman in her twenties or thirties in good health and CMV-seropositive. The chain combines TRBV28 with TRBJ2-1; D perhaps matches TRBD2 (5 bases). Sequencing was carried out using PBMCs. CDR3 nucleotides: TGTGCCAGCGAGGGCTCCTACAATGAGCAGTTCTTC. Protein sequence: CASEGSYNEQFF.